This T cell receptor (beta chain) came from a study of T cells in Graves' hyperthyroidism and ophthalmopathy. Each ophthalmopathy patient scored at least 3 on the Clinical Activity Score and at least 4 on NOSPECS grade, with duration under 3 months. Out of 8.5 to 10 ml of fresh peripheral blood came the PBMCs. This clonotype was observed at least ten times. Its specificity is unknown. Using RNA transcripts as the source, TCR beta CDR3 regions were amplified. The HTBI primer set drove a first-round RT-PCR of the TCR CDR3. TCRdb reprocessed the multiplex PCR reads with MiXCR, giving one entry per CDR3 protein. The top ten hold under 40% of the sample, which has under 250,000 distinct CDR3 sequences, over 20% seen once. General study points: A model built on 13 V-J features separated ophthalmopathy from stable hyperthyroidism. Most clonotypes expanded in the thyroid (above 0.001) were also present in blood.

From germline, CDR1 is SNHLY and CDR2 FYNNEI. After removal of 2 bases from V and 4 bases from J, the junction contained 3 bases not matched to a gene. The CDR3 loop spans 14 amino acids. The sample consisted of blood. This receptor was identified in a woman in her thirties or forties with Graves' ophthalmopathy. This chain joins TRBV2 and TRBJ2-5; 8 nucleotides line up with TRBD2. As DNA, the CDR3 is TGTGCCAGCAGTGAATTCCGGGGGGGAGAGACCCAGTACTTC. Its protein is CASSEFRGGETQYF.